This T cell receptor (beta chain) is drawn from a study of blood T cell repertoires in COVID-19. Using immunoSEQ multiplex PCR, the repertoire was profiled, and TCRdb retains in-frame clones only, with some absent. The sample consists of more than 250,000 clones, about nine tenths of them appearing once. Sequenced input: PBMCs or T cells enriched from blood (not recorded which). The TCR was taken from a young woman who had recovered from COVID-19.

In DNA, the CDR3 is TGCGCCAGCAGCCAGGGGAGGGACAGGAATAACTATGGCTACACCTTC. It encodes CASSQGRDRNNYGYTF. V gene TRBV4-1 combines with J gene TRBJ1-2, with 8 bases identical to TRBD1. V was pared by 3 bases and J by 1 base, with 7 bases of the junction left unmatched. The germline CDR1 and CDR2 sequences are MGHRA and YSYEKL. The CDR3 length is 16 residues.